This is a list of T cell receptor beta chains from one sample in a study of blood T cell repertoires in COVID-19. Some clones are missing from TCRdb's copy, which holds only in-frame ones; the method was immunoSEQ multiplex PCR. The sample lists some 110,000 clones, approximately 88% occurring once. Material: peripheral blood. Receptor source: a woman in her 70s with acute or convalescent COVID-19. CDR3s leave out the opening cysteine and the closing phenylalanine or tryptophan. For some rows the clone size is stated as once, few or many, or as a class when expanded; others skip it.

clone_size: -
v_call: TRBV7-9
cdr3_length: 10
j_call: TRBJ2-7
cdr3_aa: ASSLDRDEQY

clone_size: -
v_call: TRBV5-6
cdr3_length: 13
j_call: TRBJ1-5
cdr3_aa: ASSSGLYSNQPQH

clone_size: -
v_call: TRBV5-5
cdr3_length: 13
j_call: TRBJ1-6
cdr3_aa: ASSPADSYNSPLH

clone_size: -
v_call: TRBV7-2
cdr3_length: 17
j_call: TRBJ1-4
cdr3_aa: ASSLNGQGILKANEKLF

clone_size: few
v_call: TRBV6-1
cdr3_length: 14
j_call: TRBJ2-7
cdr3_aa: ASSDPRQGRSYEQY

clone_size: -
v_call: TRBV30
cdr3_length: 12
j_call: TRBJ2-1
cdr3_aa: AWGGGTGYNEQF

clone_size: -
v_call: TRBV12-5
cdr3_length: 11
j_call: TRBJ2-1
cdr3_aa: ASVLDRGGEQF

clone_size: -
v_call: TRBV6-1
cdr3_length: 13
j_call: TRBJ1-6
cdr3_aa: ASSEVAGDNSPLH

clone_size: -
v_call: TRBV28
cdr3_length: 14
j_call: TRBJ2-6
cdr3_aa: ASSLSGSSGANVLT

clone_size: -
v_call: TRBV5-8
cdr3_length: 13
j_call: TRBJ2-5
cdr3_aa: ASSSGTASGETQY

clone_size: -
v_call: TRBV24-1
cdr3_length: 13
j_call: TRBJ2-2
cdr3_aa: ATSSGSPNTGELF